This T cell receptor beta chain derives from a study of T-cell memory formation after mild COVID-19. Trimming stripped 0 bases from V and 0 bases from J, with 11 bases between. Germline CDR1 and CDR2: MNHEY and SVGAGI. The CDR3 consists of 17 residues. This clonotype has more than one count but fewer than ten. Antigen specificity is unknown. The study, taken as a whole, reports: Clones that contracted from day 15 to 85 had balanced CD4/CD8; later expanders were CD4+ biased.

TCRdb reprocessed the 5' RACE reads via MiXCR and lists one record per CDR3 protein. The table has some 320,000 distinct CDR3 sequences, roughly an eighth seen once. This rearrangement joins TRBV6-5 to TRBJ1-4; D uncertain. The sample was PBMCs or a T cell subset sorted from them (not recorded which). This receptor was obtained from a man in his late teens or twenties who had mild COVID-19 (a few samples of this study predate the infection). Cell type and time point are not known. CDR3 loop: CASSYSMGTATNEKLFF. The CDR3 bases are TGTGCCAGCAGTTACTCTATGGGTACCGCAACTAATGAAAAACTGTTTTTT.